The present entry profiles one T cell receptor (beta chain) with its context. Its antigen is still unknown. Base-call qualities are not available, and no considerably larger clone is one nucleotide away. The library came from RT-PCR. Sequencing was carried out with a NextSeq 550. Through fastp at Q25 and MiXCR, TCRdb rebuilt clones from the public reads, retaining in-frame beta chains. Rows are unified per CDR3 protein, each entry keeping the most common DNA and genes. In this sample the table shows some 880,000 distinct CDR3 sequences, more than 15% of which occur a single time. Jointly, the top ten make up around 6% of the sample. This sample stems from a study of patients and donors after allogeneic stem cell transplantation (dated by TCRdb to 2018 to 2020). Spanning cysteine to phenylalanine, the CDR3 consists of 13 amino acids. The retained sequence is limited to the CDR3, 39 bases, with the frame set at the first base. Unmatched junction bases come to 3, with V trimmed by 1 base and J by 6 bases. The germline V gene (reference sequence) provides CDR1 DFQATT and CDR2 SNEGSKA.

The sequencing sample was made of blood, either unsorted or a sorted T cell fraction (not recorded which). This receptor chain uses TRBV20-1 and TRBJ1-2; a stretch of 9 junction bases matches TRBD1. This clonotype was sampled from a human donor who was either an allogeneic HSCT recipient or a stem cell or donor lymphocyte infusion donor (not recorded which). It is not recorded whose cells these are; they may come from a transplant donor. The base sequence is TGCAGTGCTAGAGGGACAGGGGTAAATGGCTACACCTTC. Translated, this is CSARGTGVNGYTF.